This TCR beta chain was identified in a study of shared clonotypes between healthy human individuals. Study-level points and caveats: The sole specimen, blood, was sampled, and tissue repertoires likely differ. The study found roughly 5.3% of naive CD4 clonotypes shared across four donors.

The CDR3 spans 13 residues. With V trimmed by 8 bases and J by 4 bases, 3 bases remained unmatched. CDR1 ENHRY and CDR2 SYGVKD come from the germline V gene. On this clone itself: Its cognate antigen is unknown.

In the original analysis: Filtering differed for immunoSEQ, which gave only junction sequences without quality scores. TCRdb keeps only in-frame clones here, not all; method: immunoSEQ multiplex PCR. The D gene and trimming were derived from the DNA, and the V and J assignments and clone size from that table. Of about 2.4 million clones in the sample, approximately 94% were seen once. All participating donors were Caucasian adults from Nashville, Tennessee. The sample was naive CD4+ T cells sorted from blood. Subset in this sample: CD45RA+ positively selected. This chain uses TRBV10-3 with TRBJ1-5; TRBD1 matches 9 bases. The receptor comes from a man between 18 and 29 years old in good health. DNA of the CDR3: TGTGCCATCCGGGACAGGGCGAATCAGCCCCAGCATTTT. Its protein product is CAIRDRANQPQHF.